One and the same sample provided the 21 T cell receptor beta chains below, sequenced in a study of blood T cell repertoires in COVID-19. Some clones are missing from TCRdb's copy, which holds only in-frame ones; the method was immunoSEQ multiplex PCR. The table has under 250,000 clones, 83% seen once. The sample taken for sequencing was PBMCs or T cells enriched from blood (not recorded which). All receptors derive from a woman aged 50 to 65 who had been exposed to COVID-19.

This clone turned up a few times. V gene TRBV7-9 combines with J gene TRBJ1-2, with TRBD1 matching 9 bases. V lost 5 bases and J lost 8; bases outside the gene matches: 21. The CDR3 consists of 18 residues. The germline V gene has CDR1 SEHNR and CDR2 FQNEAQ (reference sequence). The CDR3 DNA sequence: TGTGCCAGCAGCGGTACTCTAGGACAGGGGACCCCTAAGCAGGGCTACACCTTC. It translates to CASSGTLGQGTPKQGYTF.

The chain combines TRBV19 with TRBJ2-5; 9 bases are shared with TRBD1. CDR1 is LNHDA, CDR2 SQIVND, per germline (reference sequence). The CDR3 covers 14 residues. V trimming: 5 bases; J trimming: 6 bases; junction bases outside the gene matches: 7. The CDR3 loop reads CASSSKDRGQTQYF. CDR3 nucleotide sequence: TGTGCCAGTAGTTCAAAGGACAGGGGACAGACCCAGTACTTC.

The gene calls are TRBV6-2 or TRBV6-3 and TRBJ2-5, with D possibly matching TRBD2 (6 bases). Germline CDR1 is MNHEY and CDR2 is SVGEGT. With 0 bases removed from V and 0 bases from J, the gap between germline ends came to 8 bases. The CDR3 has 15 residues. The CDR3: CASSYSRDYQETQYF. The CDR3 DNA follows: TGTGCCAGCAGTTACTCGAGGGACTACCAAGAGACCCAGTACTTC.

The rearrangement links TRBV7-3 to TRBJ1-6, with 10 bases identical to TRBD1. The V gene's germline CDR1 is SGHTA and CDR2 FQGTGA. V trimming: 5 bases; J trimming: 8 bases; junction bases outside the gene matches: 3. The length of the CDR3 is 14 residues. In DNA, the CDR3 is TGTGCCAGCAGCACCGGGACAGGGGATTCACCCCTCCACTTT. Protein sequence: CASSTGTGDSPLHF.

The gene calls are TRBV21-1 and TRBJ1-2. TRBV21-1 is an annotated pseudogene. The CDR3 totals 15 residues. CDR3 sequence: CASSNSSVGDYGYTF. The DNA for the CDR3 is TGTGCCAGCAGCAACAGCTCAGTCGGAGACTATGGCTACACCTTC.

The gene calls are TRBV12-5 and TRBJ1-1, with 7 bases identical to TRBD1. J was trimmed by 6 bases and V by 7 bases; bases with no gene match: 8. Germline loops: CDR1 LGHNT, CDR2 FRNRAP. CDR3 size: 13 residues. CDR3 protein: CASALRQGSEAFF. CDR3 coding DNA: TGTGCTAGTGCCTTAAGACAGGGCTCTGAAGCTTTCTTT.

This chain joins TRBV10-3 and TRBJ1-4; TRBD1 is a possible D gene (5 bases). The CDR3 has 12 residues. Trimming shortened V by 8 bases and J by 5 bases, and 9 bases separated the two germline ends. Germline V CDR1 and CDR2: ENHRY, SYGVKD. CDR3 amino acids: CAIGEGNEKLFF. The CDR3 DNA sequence: TGTGCCATCGGGGAGGGGAATGAAAAACTGTTTTTT.

The chain uses TRBV3-1 (or the pseudogene TRBV3-2) and TRBJ1-2; D possibly corresponds to TRBD1 (5 bases). This CDR3 has 14 residues. The ends were cut back, 4 bases at V and 0 bases at J, with 9 bases in the middle. Germline V gene lookup returns CDR1 LGHDT and CDR2 YNNKEL (reference sequence). The DNA of the CDR3 is TGTGCCAGCAGCCTTCAGGGATCTAACTATGGCTACACCTTC. It encodes CASSLQGSNYGYTF.

The rearrangement joins TRBV10-3 to TRBJ1-2; 7 bases are shared with TRBD1. V lost 4 bases, J lost 2 bases, and 4 bases stayed unmatched. This CDR3 region has 14 residues. Germline V gene sequence: CDR1 ENHRY, CDR2 SYGVKD. For the CDR3, the DNA is TGTGCCATCAGTGGGCAGGGGGGAAACTATGGCTACACCTTC. This gives the protein CAISGQGGNYGYTF.

This sequence joins TRBV11-2 and TRBJ2-2; unclear D gene. The CDR3 extends over 12 amino acids. V lost 5 bases and J lost 5, with 6 bases in between. The germline gives CDR1 SGHAT, CDR2 FQNNGV. CDR3 sequence (DNA): TGTGCCAGCAGCCCGGAGACCGGGGAGCTGTTTTTT. It translates to CASSPETGELFF.

The chain employs TRBV9 and TRBJ1-2; D not certain. CDR1 is SGDLS and CDR2 is YYNGEE in the germline V gene. The CDR3 covers 17 residues. Trimming shortened V by 4 bases and J by 8 bases, and 27 bases separated the two germline ends. CDR3 loop: CASSFDPVMRRPSGYTF. Here the CDR3 DNA reads TGTGCCAGCAGCTTCGACCCGGTGATGAGGCGCCCATCGGGCTACACCTTC.

J is TRBJ2-2 and V is TRBV28; no firm D call. Germline V gives CDR1 MDHEN, CDR2 SYDVKM. The CDR3 spans 15 residues. Trimming shortened V by 6 bases and J by 0 bases, and 11 bases separated the two germline ends. The CDR3 region has the DNA TGTGCCAGCAGCCATCATGGAGCGAACACCGGGGAGCTGTTTTTT. Amino acids: CASSHHGANTGELFF.

The chain links TRBV3-1 (or the pseudogene TRBV3-2) to TRBJ2-2; 8 positions match TRBD1. The trim removed 3 bases at V and 4 bases at J, leaving 10 bases unmatched. The CDR3 is made up of 17 amino acids. Germline V gene lookup returns CDR1 LGHDT and CDR2 YNNKEL (reference sequence). CDR3 residues: CASSHTYRGTLTGELFF. CDR3 in DNA: TGTGCCAGCAGCCACACGTACAGGGGGACCCTCACCGGGGAGCTGTTTTTT.

This clone was observed a single time. The chain couples TRBV9 to TRBJ1-1; no definite D call. The V gene lost 4 bases and the J gene lost 6 bases, with 13 bases spanning the gap. CDR3 length: 13 amino acids. Looked up from germline, CDR1 is SGDLS and CDR2 is YYNGEE. DNA of the CDR3: TGTGCCAGCAGCTTACTTCCGAAAGCTGAAGCTTTCTTT. Its translation: CASSLLPKAEAFF.

Only one count was recorded for this clone. V and J are TRBV6-4 and TRBJ1-2; D uncertain. This CDR3 has 13 residues. V was trimmed by 0 bases and J by 4 bases, leaving 6 bases between them. Germline V gene data show CDR1 as MRHNA and CDR2 as SNTAGT. The CDR3 DNA sequence: TGTGCCAGCAGTGACTCGACATCCTATGGCTACACCTTC. Encoded protein: CASSDSTSYGYTF.

This chain joins TRBV5-1 and TRBJ1-1, with 7 bases aligning to TRBD1. V was pared by 1 base and J by 3 bases, with 3 bases of the junction left unmatched. Germline V CDR1 and CDR2: SGHRS, YFSETQ. CDR3 length: 14 residues. The CDR3 bases are TGCGCCAGCAGCTTGACAGGGGACGACACTGAAGCTTTCTTT. This codes for CASSLTGDDTEAFF.

The chain combines TRBV2 with TRBJ1-2; D uncertain. With 5 bases removed from V and 6 bases from J, the gap between germline ends came to 10 bases. Germline V CDR1 and CDR2: SNHLY, FYNNEI. CDR3 length: 12 residues. This CDR3 reads CASSQEGDGYTF. CDR3 bases: TGTGCCAGCAGTCAGGAGGGTGATGGCTACACCTTC.

This rearrangement joins TRBV7-9 to TRBJ1-4, with 7 bases identical to TRBD1. With V trimmed by 6 bases and J by 0 bases, 13 bases remained unmatched. Germline V CDR1 and CDR2: SEHNR, FQNEAQ (reference sequence). The CDR3 spans 18 residues. The CDR3 nucleotides are TGTGCCAGCAGTTGGCCCCTTGGACAGGCGGCAACTAATGAAAAACTGTTTTTT. It yields the protein CASSWPLGQAATNEKLFF.

Notes on this clone: The identical CDR3 is also encoded by other nucleotide sequences in the sample. The chain joins TRBV3-1 (or the pseudogene TRBV3-2) to TRBJ1-2; a weak D match, TRBD1 (6 bases). V shed 0 bases and J shed 7 bases, with 6 bases lying between them. CDR1 is LGHDT and CDR2 is YNNKEL in the germline V gene (reference sequence). The CDR3 is 12 residues long. CDR3 sequence reads: CASSQDRGGYTF. The CDR3 DNA reads TGTGCCAGCAGCCAAGACAGGGGTGGCTACACCTTC.

The chain is built from TRBV2 and TRBJ2-4; D not resolved. Trimming removed 3 bases at V and 0 bases at J, with 15 bases between. The CDR3 is 17 amino acids. The germline gives CDR1 SNHLY, CDR2 FYNNEI. This CDR3 is CASSDGVALLAKNIQYF. The DNA for the CDR3 is TGTGCCAGCAGTGATGGTGTAGCCCTATTAGCCAAAAACATTCAGTACTTC.

The rearrangement links TRBV18 to TRBJ1-3; the D is unclear. The CDR3 loop spans 13 amino acids. Germline CDR1 and CDR2: KGHSH and LQKENI. V dropped 4 bases and J dropped 4 bases, with 8 bases sitting between them. The CDR3 coding sequence is TGTGCCAGCTCACGGGAGGCCGGAAACACCATATATTTT. It is translated as CASSREAGNTIYF. The full variable domain, rest sourced from reference TRBV18 and TRBJ1-3, is NAGVMQNPRHLVRRRGQEARLRCSPMKGHSHVYWYRQLPEEGLKFMVYLQKENIIDESGMPKERFSAEFPKEGPSILRIQQVVRGDSAAYFCASSREAGNTIYFGEGSWLTVV.